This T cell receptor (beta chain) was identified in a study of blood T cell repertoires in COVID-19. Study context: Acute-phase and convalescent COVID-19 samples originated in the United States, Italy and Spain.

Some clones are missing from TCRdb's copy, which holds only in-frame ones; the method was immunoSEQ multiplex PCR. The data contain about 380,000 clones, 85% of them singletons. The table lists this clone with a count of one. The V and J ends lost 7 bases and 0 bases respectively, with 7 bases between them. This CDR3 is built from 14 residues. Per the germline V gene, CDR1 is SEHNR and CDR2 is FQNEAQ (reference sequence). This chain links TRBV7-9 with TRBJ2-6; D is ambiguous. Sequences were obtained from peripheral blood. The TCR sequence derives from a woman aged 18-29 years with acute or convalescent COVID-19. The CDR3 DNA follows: TGTGCCAGCACCCATAGCTCTGGGGCCAACGTCCTGACTTTC. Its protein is CASTHSSGANVLTF. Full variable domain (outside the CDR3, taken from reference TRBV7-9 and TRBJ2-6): DTGVSQNPRHKITKRGQNVTFRCDPISEHNRLYWYRQTLGQGPEFLTYFQNEAQLEKSRLLSDRFSAERPKGSFSTLEIQRTEQGDSAMYLCASTHSSGANVLTFGAGSRLTVL.